This record looks at one TCR beta chain sequence and its context. Its antigen is undetermined. The data were taken from a study of T cells after yellow fever vaccination. Across the study: SMART-Seq v4 Ultra Low Input served to prepare low-cell-number fractions.

Using its own MiXCR run on the 5' RACE reads, TCRdb lists one record per CDR3 protein. This sample has approximately 300,000 distinct CDR3 sequences, with over 10% found just once. After removal of 4 bases from V and 9 bases from J, the junction contained 14 bases not matched to a gene. Germline V lookup: CDR1 SGHRS, CDR2 YFSETQ. The CDR3 contains 16 residues. Study-wide results and caveats: Clonotypes appearing in both CD4 and CD8 compartments existed, and their share was small. Weaker, the secondary response peaked sooner, at day 5 versus 15. Primary-vaccination clones mostly resurfaced post-booster (96% CD4, just under 90% CD8).

The material sequenced was CD4+ T cells sorted from PBMCs, taken 45 days after the yellow fever booster vaccination. The source of this sequence is a man younger than 40 who received the YFV17D yellow fever vaccine. The chain has TRBV5-1 and TRBJ2-1; TRBD1 aligns across 9 bases. The CDR3 here is CASSPDPTGGPTEQFF. In nucleotides, the CDR3 is TGCGCCAGCAGCCCCGACCCGACAGGGGGTCCTACTGAGCAGTTCTTC.